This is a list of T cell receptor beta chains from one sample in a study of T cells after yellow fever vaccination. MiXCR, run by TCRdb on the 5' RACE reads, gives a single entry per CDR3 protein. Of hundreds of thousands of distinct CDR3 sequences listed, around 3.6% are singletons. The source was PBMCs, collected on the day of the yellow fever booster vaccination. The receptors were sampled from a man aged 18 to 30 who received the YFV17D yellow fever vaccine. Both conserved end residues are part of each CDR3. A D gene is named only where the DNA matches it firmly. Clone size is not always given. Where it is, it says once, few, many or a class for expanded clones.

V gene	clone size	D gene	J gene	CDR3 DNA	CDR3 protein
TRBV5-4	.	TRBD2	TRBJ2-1	TGTGCCAGCAGCTTGGGGAGCGGGGCCCCGCAGTTCTTC	CASSLGSGAPQFF
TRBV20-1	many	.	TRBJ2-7	TGCAGTGCTAGCCAGGGCTACGAGCAGTACTTC	CSASQGYEQYF
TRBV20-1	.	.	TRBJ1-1	TGCAGTGCTGGGATGCCCCAGGTGTTAGCGCGAGCTTTCTTT	CSAGMPQVLARAFF
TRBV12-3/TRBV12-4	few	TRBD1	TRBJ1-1	TGTGCCAGCAGTCTAACGGGGACAGGGCTCGGCACTGAAGCTTTCTTT	CASSLTGTGLGTEAFF
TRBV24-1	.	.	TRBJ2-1	TGTGCCACCAGTGATTTGCAGAAGAATGAGCAGTTCTTC	CATSDLQKNEQFF
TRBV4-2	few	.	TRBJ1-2	TGTGCCAGCAGCCAAGACCAAAACTATGGCTACACCTTC	CASSQDQNYGYTF
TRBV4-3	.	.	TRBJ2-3	TGCGCCAGCAGCCAGGTGGACAGTCTCTCAGATACGCAGTATTTT	CASSQVDSLSDTQYF
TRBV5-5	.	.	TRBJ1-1	TGTGCCAGCAGCCTCCGGACAAGAACACTTGGGAACACTGAAGCTTTCTTT	CASSLRTRTLGNTEAFF
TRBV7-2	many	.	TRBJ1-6	TGTGCCAGCAGCTTAGGGGGAGGAACGAATTCACCCCTCCACTTT	CASSLGGGTNSPLHF
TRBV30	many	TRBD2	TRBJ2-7	TGTGCCTGGAGTGTCTTAGCGGGTTCCTACGAGCAGTACTTC	CAWSVLAGSYEQYF
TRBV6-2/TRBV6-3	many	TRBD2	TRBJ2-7	TGTGCCACCGAGACTAGCGGGGGGCCAGCTCCCTACGAGCAGTACTTC	CATETSGGPAPYEQYF
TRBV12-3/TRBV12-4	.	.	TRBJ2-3	TGTGCCAGCAGCCAAGGGGGACTATACACAGATACGCAGTATTTT	CASSQGGLYTDTQYF
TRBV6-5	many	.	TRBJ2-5	TGTGCCAGCACCCGAGGGGCCCACCAAGAGACCCAGTACTTC	CASTRGAHQETQYF
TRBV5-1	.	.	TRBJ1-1	TGCGCCAGCACGCCGTGGGGGCTGAACACTGAAGCTTTCTTT	CASTPWGLNTEAFF
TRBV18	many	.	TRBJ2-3	TGTGCCAGCTCAACATTCGCCTTGGGGGGAGATACGCAGTATTTT	CASSTFALGGDTQYF
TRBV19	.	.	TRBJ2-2	TGTGCCAGTAGTCCGAGGGACAAGAACACCGGGGAGCTGTTTTTT	CASSPRDKNTGELFF
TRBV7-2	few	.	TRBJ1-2	TGTGCCAGCAGCTGGGGCCAGAGATATGGCTACACCTTC	CASSWGQRYGYTF
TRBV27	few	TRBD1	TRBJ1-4	TGTGCCAGCAGTTTATGGAGGGGGCGCGATGAAAAACTGTTTTTT	CASSLWRGRDEKLFF
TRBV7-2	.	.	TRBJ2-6	TGTGCCAGCAGCGACCAGGGGGGAGGGGCCAACGTCCTGACTTTC	CASSDQGGGANVLTF
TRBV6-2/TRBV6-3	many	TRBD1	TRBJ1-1	TGTGCCAGCAGTTACCCACAGGGGGCCGCCAACACTGAAGCTTTCTTT	CASSYPQGAANTEAFF
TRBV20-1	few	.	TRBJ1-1	TGCAGTGCTCCCAGGGGAACCCTTGACACTGAAGCTTTCTTT	CSAPRGTLDTEAFF
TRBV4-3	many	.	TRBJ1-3	TGCGCCAGCAGCCAATTTCGGTGGCGATACTCTGGAAACACCATATATTTT	CASSQFRWRYSGNTIYF
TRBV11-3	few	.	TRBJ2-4	TGTGCCAGCAGCTTAGCTGGGACAAGTGGCGGCATTCAGTACTTC	CASSLAGTSGGIQYF
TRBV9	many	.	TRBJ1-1	TGTGCCAGCAGCGTAGCCACAGGGTTGGCTGAAGCTTTCTTT	CASSVATGLAEAFF
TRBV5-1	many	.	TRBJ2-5	TGCGCCAGCAGCGCAATGCTAGGTGGAGGTGAGGAGACCCAGTACTTC	CASSAMLGGGEETQYF
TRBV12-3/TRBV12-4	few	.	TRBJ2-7	TGTGCCAGCAGTCCACGGGGTTACCCTTTCTCCTACGAGCAGTACTTC	CASSPRGYPFSYEQYF
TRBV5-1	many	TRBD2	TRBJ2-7	TGCGCCAGCAGCTCAACTAGCGGGGGAGGCATATACGAGCAGTACTTC	CASSSTSGGGIYEQYF
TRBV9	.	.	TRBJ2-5	TGTGCCAGCAGCGTAGGGGCCCTAGCGCGAGAGACCCAGTACTTC	CASSVGALARETQYF
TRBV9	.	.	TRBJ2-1	TGTGCCAGCAGCGACACAGGGTTTACCAACAATGAGCAGTTCTTC	CASSDTGFTNNEQFF
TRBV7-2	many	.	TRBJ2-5	TGTGCCAGCAGCTTAGAACCAACCCAAGAGACCCAGTACTTC	CASSLEPTQETQYF
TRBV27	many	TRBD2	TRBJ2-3	TGTGCCAGCAGTATCCTTAGCGGGGGGGTCACAGATACGCAGTATTTT	CASSILSGGVTDTQYF
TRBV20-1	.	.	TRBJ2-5	TGCAGTGCCAGTCCCGCCTCCGGGACACAAGAGACCCAGTACTTC	CSASPASGTQETQYF
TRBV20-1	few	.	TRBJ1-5	TGCAGTGCTAGAAAGGGGACTCGCAATCAGCCCCAGCATTTT	CSARKGTRNQPQHF
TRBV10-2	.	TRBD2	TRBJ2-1	TGCGCCAGCAGTGACCTGACCGGGACTAGTTTGACCAATGAGCAGTTCTTC	CASSDLTGTSLTNEQFF
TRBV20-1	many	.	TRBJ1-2	TGCAGTGCCGACCTCTATAGCTACACCTTC	CSADLYSYTF
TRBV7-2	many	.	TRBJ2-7	TGTGCCAGCAGCTTATTGGGTCGCGAGCAGTACTTC	CASSLLGREQYF
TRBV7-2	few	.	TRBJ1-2	TGTGCCAGCAGCCCAGTATTCAGGGACGGCTACACCTTC	CASSPVFRDGYTF
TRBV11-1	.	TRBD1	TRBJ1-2	TGTGCCAGCAGCGACGGACAGGGCCATGGCTACACCTTC	CASSDGQGHGYTF
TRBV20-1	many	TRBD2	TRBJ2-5	TGCAGTGCTAGAGTTAGCGGGGCCTCCCAAGAGACCCAGTACTTC	CSARVSGASQETQYF
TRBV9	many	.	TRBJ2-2	TGTGCCAGCAGCGTAGCTGCGAACACCGGGGAGCTGTTTTTT	CASSVAANTGELFF
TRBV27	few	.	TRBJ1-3	TGTGCCAGCTCAGCCCTGACCTCTGGAAACACCATATATTTT	CASSALTSGNTIYF
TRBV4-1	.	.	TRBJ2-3	TGCGCCAGCAGCCAAGAACTGAACTATAACACAGATACGCAGTATTTT	CASSQELNYNTDTQYF
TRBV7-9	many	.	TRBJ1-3	TGTGCCAGCAGCTCGCTCATTGTCTCTGGAAACACCATATATTTT	CASSSLIVSGNTIYF
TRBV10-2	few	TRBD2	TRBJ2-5	TGCGCCAGCGGCTCGTTTCTAGCGGGGGTTGTAGAGACCCAGTACTTC	CASGSFLAGVVETQYF
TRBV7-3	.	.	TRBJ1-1	TGTGCCAGCAGCTGGACAACTAACACTGAAGCTTTCTTT	CASSWTTNTEAFF
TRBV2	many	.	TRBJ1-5	TGTGCCAGCAGTGACATAGGAGGAGATCAGCCCCAGCATTTT	CASSDIGGDQPQHF
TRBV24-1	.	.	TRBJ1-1	TGTGCCACCAGCCGTGGGGAGATCCCTGAAGCTTTCTTT	CATSRGEIPEAFF
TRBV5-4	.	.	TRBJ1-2	TGTGCCAGCAGCCTCTCGCGGGGGGCTAACTATGGCTACACCTTC	CASSLSRGANYGYTF
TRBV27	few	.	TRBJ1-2	TGTGCCAGCAAACCGACAGGACTGTATGGCTACACCTTC	CASKPTGLYGYTF
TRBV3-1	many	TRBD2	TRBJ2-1	TGTGCCAGCGAATGGGGTAGCGGGGGAGGAAATGAGCAGTTCTTC	CASEWGSGGGNEQFF
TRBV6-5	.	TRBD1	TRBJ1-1	TGTGCCAGCTCACGAGCAGGGGGTCTAGTCACTGAAGCTTTCTTT	CASSRAGGLVTEAFF
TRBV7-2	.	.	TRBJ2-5	TGTGCCAGCAGCTTGGAGAGTACAGTCCAAGAGACCCAGTACTTC	CASSLESTVQETQYF